The 19 T cell receptor beta chains in this list originate from one sample, sequenced in a study of cytomegalovirus exposure and HLA in healthy donors. Using immunoSEQ multiplex PCR, the repertoire was profiled, and TCRdb retains in-frame clones only, with some absent. This sample yields more than 75,000 clones, of which 90% to 95% are seen a single time; 0.55% to 0.75% belongs to the top ten. The specimen was PBMCs. The receptors originated from a man younger than 35 in good health and CMV-seronegative.

A single count supports this clone. The chain has TRBV30 and TRBJ2-7, with 7 bases identical to TRBD2. CDR1 and CDR2 from the germline V gene are GTSNPN and SVGIG (reference sequence). J was trimmed by 4 bases and V by 3 bases; bases with no gene match: 3. This CDR3 comprises 12 residues. CDR3 amino acids: CAWRPGGYEQYF. The DNA for the CDR3 is TGTGCCTGGAGACCGGGAGGATACGAGCAGTACTTC. The whole variable domain, filled in from reference TRBV30 and TRBJ2-7, reads SQTIHQWPATLVQPVGSPLSLECTVEGTSNPNLYWYRQAAGRGLQLLFYSVGIGQISSEVPQNLSASRPQDRQFILSSKKLLLSDSGFYLCAWRPGGYEQYFGPGTRLTVT.

The rearrangement uses TRBV6-5 and TRBJ1-2; D is ambiguous. The CDR3 has 14 residues. Trimming removed 4 bases at V and 1 base at J, with 10 bases between. The germline V gene encodes CDR1 MNHEY and CDR2 SVGAGI. The CDR3 coding sequence is TGTGCCAGCAGTTTCCTCGGGAGTAACTATGGCTACACCTTC. Its protein product is CASSFLGSNYGYTF.

The rearrangement joins TRBV5-4 to TRBJ1-4; TRBD1 is a possible D gene (5 bases). The CDR3 length is 13 residues. Per germline, CDR1 SGHNT and CDR2 YYREEE (reference sequence). Deletions cut 7 bases from V and 8 bases from J, with 15 bases between. The DNA of the CDR3 is TGTGCCAGCCACGGGGCCGGGAGGGAAAAACTGTTTTTT. Its translation: CASHGAGREKLFF.

V and J are TRBV12-5 and TRBJ1-1; no clear D. Trimming stripped 0 bases from V and 8 bases from J, with 7 bases between. The CDR3 has 12 residues. CDR1 and CDR2 from the germline V gene are LGHNT and FRNRAP. The chain's CDR3 is CASGLVGLEAFF. The CDR3 nucleotides read TGTGCTAGTGGTTTGGTCGGTCTCGAAGCTTTCTTT.

The J gene is TRBJ1-1, the V gene TRBV11-2; 10 bases map to TRBD1. V lost 6 bases, J lost 8 bases, and 9 bases stayed unmatched. CDR3 length: 14 residues. The germline CDR1 and CDR2 sequences are SGHAT and FQNNGV. The CDR3 nucleotides read TGTGCCAGCAGATCTAGACAGGGGGCATCCGAAGCTTTCTTT. Protein product: CASRSRQGASEAFF.

The chain employs TRBV19 and TRBJ1-6, with a weak D call TRBD1 (6 bases). V was trimmed by 7 bases and J by 2 bases, leaving 9 bases between them. The CDR3 is made up of 14 amino acids. The germline V gene encodes CDR1 LNHDA and CDR2 SQIVND (reference sequence). Here the CDR3 DNA reads TGTGCCAGTACAGGGGTCGCCTATAATTCACCCCTCCACTTT. It is translated as CASTGVAYNSPLHF.

The J gene is TRBJ1-4, the V gene TRBV4-1, with TRBD1 matching 7 bases. CDR1 and CDR2 from the germline V gene are MGHRA and YSYEKL. CDR3 length: 15 amino acids. The ends lost 5 bases at V and 4 bases at J; junction bases unmatched: 7. The CDR3 DNA is TGCGCCAGCAGCTTTACCGGGACAGTTAATGAAAAACTGTTTTTT. Its translation is CASSFTGTVNEKLFF.

The CDR3 loop reads CASSSRQDLKNIQYF. In DNA form, the CDR3 reads TGTGCCAGCAGCTCTCGACAGGACCTCAAAAACATTCAGTACTTC. The chain recombines TRBV9 with TRBJ2-4, with D tentatively TRBD1 (6 bases). Trimming stripped 4 bases from V and 3 bases from J, with 14 bases between. This CDR3 contains 15 residues. Germline V gives CDR1 SGDLS, CDR2 YYNGEE.

This chain joins TRBV10-1 and TRBJ1-3; 7 bases are shared with TRBD1. CDR3 length equals 16 residues. The V gene's germline CDR1 is WNHNN and CDR2 SYGVQD (reference sequence). V gave up 0 bases and J gave up 3 bases; unmatched junction bases: 5. CDR3 amino acids: CASSESRGGRGNTIYF. In DNA form, the CDR3 reads TGCGCCAGCAGTGAGTCGCGAGGGGGCCGTGGAAACACCATATATTTT.

The rearrangement links TRBV30 to TRBJ1-1, with D perhaps matching TRBD1 (6 bases). V was trimmed by 4 bases and J by 5 bases, leaving 11 bases between them. Germline CDR1 is GTSNPN and CDR2 is SVGIG (reference sequence). The CDR3 is 12 residues long. CDR3 amino acids: CAWTGVGTEAFF. The CDR3 bases are TGTGCCTGGACAGGGGTCGGGACTGAAGCTTTCTTT.

The V call is TRBV9, the J call TRBJ2-2, with D possibly matching TRBD1 (6 bases). Germline-derived CDR1 and CDR2 are SGDLS and YYNGEE. Between the trimmed V and J ends, which lost 6 bases and 3 bases, there was a span of 6 bases. The CDR3 runs to 12 residues. The CDR3 nucleotides are TGTGCCAGCAACAGGGACACCGGGGAGCTGTTTTTT. Its translation is CASNRDTGELFF.

The chain is built from TRBV6-5 and TRBJ1-5, with a tentative D call TRBD1 (5 bases). V gave up 7 bases and J gave up 8 bases, with 18 bases separating them. Germline V gene data show CDR1 as MNHEY and CDR2 as SVGAGI. This CDR3 comprises 14 residues. The CDR3 coding sequence is TGTGCCAGCAATCCGTCCGGGGGTCTCGAGCCCCAGCATTTT. Translation: CASNPSGGLEPQHF.

The chain carries TRBV29-1 and TRBJ1-2; D gene unclear. The CDR3 is made up of 12 amino acids. Between the trimmed V and J ends, which lost 3 bases and 5 bases, there was a span of 10 bases. Per germline, CDR1 SQVTM and CDR2 ANQGSEA. The CDR3 is CSVERQSYGYTF. The DNA for the CDR3 is TGCAGCGTTGAGCGGCAGTCATATGGCTACACCTTC.

V usage is TRBV30 and J usage is TRBJ1-3; 10 nucleotides match TRBD1. The J segment lost 4 bases and the V segment lost 8 bases, leaving 2 bases of the junction unmatched. This CDR3 comprises 12 residues. Per the germline V gene, CDR1 is GTSNPN and CDR2 is SVGIG (reference sequence). CDR3 sequence (DNA): TGTGCCCTGACAGGGGGCGGAAACACCATATATTTT. Translated: CALTGGGNTIYF.

The chain recombines TRBV29-1 with TRBJ1-3; D is possibly TRBD1 (5 bases). This CDR3 comprises 14 residues. Germline CDR1 is SQVTM and CDR2 is ANQGSEA. The V end was cut by 4 bases, the J end by 3 bases, with 13 bases between. For the CDR3, the DNA is TGCAGCGTTGGGCAGGGAGGTAGTGGAAACACCATATATTTT. This translates into CSVGQGGSGNTIYF.

This rearrangement joins TRBV18 to TRBJ2-7; 11 nucleotides agree with TRBD2. Germline V gene lookup returns CDR1 KGHSH and CDR2 LQKENI. The V segment lost 5 bases and the J segment 0 bases; nucleotides outside the gene matches: 6. The CDR3 length is 16 residues. The CDR3 reads CASSAGTSGLSYEQYF. The CDR3 DNA sequence: TGTGCCAGCTCAGCAGGGACTAGCGGTCTCTCCTACGAGCAGTACTTC.

The rearrangement joins TRBV5-8 to TRBJ2-5, with D possibly being TRBD1 (5 bases). The germline V gene has CDR1 SGHTS and CDR2 YDEGEE. V was clipped by 6 bases and J by 1 base, with 10 bases between them. This CDR3 has 13 residues. CDR3 amino acids: CASTLGRQETQYF. The CDR3 bases are TGTGCCAGCACCCTGGGGCGCCAAGAGACCCAGTACTTC.

This clone was observed a single time. J is TRBJ2-5 and V is TRBV18; D gene ambiguous. The CDR3 consists of 13 residues. Germline V gene lookup returns CDR1 KGHSH and CDR2 LQKENI. Trimming stripped 3 bases from V and 4 bases from J, with 9 bases between. The CDR3 protein is CASSPSGVETQYF. The CDR3 DNA follows: TGTGCCAGCTCACCCTCTGGAGTAGAGACCCAGTACTTC.

The chain recombines TRBV4-2 with TRBJ2-5; D perhaps matches TRBD1 (6 bases). The CDR3 has 15 residues. Germline V lookup: CDR1 LGHNA, CDR2 YNFKEQ. The V and J ends lost 5 bases and 3 bases respectively, with 16 bases between them. Written as DNA, the CDR3 is TGTGCCAGCAGCTCCCGGGACAACTACAAAGAGACCCAGTACTTC. It is translated as CASSSRDNYKETQYF.